Each of the 27 T cell receptor beta chains below was sequenced from the same sample in a study of T cell responses to AZD1222 COVID-19 vaccine. Using immunoSEQ multiplex PCR, the repertoire was profiled, and TCRdb retains in-frame clones only, with some absent. The sample has fewer than 150,000 clones; 88% are singletons. Sequencing used peripheral blood, obtained 28 days after the second AZD1222 dose. The receptors were gathered from an adult who received the AZD1222 COVID-19 vaccine.

This sequence joins TRBV27 and TRBJ2-7; the match to TRBD1 covers 7 bases. CDR3 length: 14 amino acids. V shed 1 base, J shed 5 bases, and the junction held 5 bases outside the gene matches. Per the germline V gene, CDR1 is MNHEY and CDR2 is SMNVEV (reference sequence). Here the CDR3 DNA reads TGTGCCAGCAGTTTATGGACAGGCGGTAACGAGCAGTACTTC. Translation: CASSLWTGGNEQYF.

The genes are TRBV19 and TRBJ2-1; 13 nucleotides agree with TRBD2. The CDR3 consists of 13 residues. J was trimmed by 9 bases and V by 8 bases; bases with no gene match: 4. CDR1 is LNHDA, CDR2 SQIVND, per germline (reference sequence). CDR3 amino acids: CASQTSGGGEQFF. Here the CDR3 DNA reads TGTGCCAGTCAAACTAGCGGGGGGGGTGAGCAGTTCTTC.

In DNA, the CDR3 is TGTGCCAGCAGCTGGACGGAGACTGAAGCTTTCTTT. Its translation is CASSWTETEAFF. This sequence joins TRBV7-3 and TRBJ1-1; no clear D gene. The germline CDR1 and CDR2 sequences are SGHTA and FQGTGA. Trimming took off 4 bases at V and 5 bases at J, with 8 bases between the two ends. The CDR3 spans 12 residues.

The J gene is TRBJ2-7, the V gene TRBV2; D unresolved. V lost 4 bases to trimming and J lost 5 bases, with 6 bases between them. CDR1 and CDR2 from the germline V gene are SNHLY and FYNNEI. The CDR3 has 11 amino acids. This chain's CDR3 is CASSALDEQYF. CDR3 sequence (DNA): TGTGCCAGCAGTGCTCTTGACGAGCAGTACTTC.

The genes are TRBV5-1 and TRBJ2-7, with no clear D. The V and J ends lost 4 bases and 2 bases respectively, with 13 bases between them. There are 14 residues in the CDR3. Germline lookup yields CDR1 SGHRS and CDR2 YFSETQ. CDR3 in amino acids: CASSLQPETYEQYF. CDR3 nucleotide sequence: TGCGCCAGCAGCCTCCAGCCAGAAACCTACGAGCAGTACTTC.

The chain employs TRBV15 and TRBJ2-7, with 11 positions matching TRBD2. Trimming at V came to 5 bases and at J to 3 bases, leaving 0 bases not matched to a gene. CDR3 length: 13 amino acids. Germline CDR1 LNHNV, CDR2 YYDKDF (reference sequence). CDR3 amino acids: CATSGTSGYEQYF. For the CDR3, the DNA is TGTGCCACCAGCGGGACTAGCGGCTACGAGCAGTACTTC.

V gene TRBV1 combines with J gene TRBJ2-1; the DNA was not used to check the table's D call, TRBD2. TRBV1 is a listed pseudogene. The CDR3 extends over 19 amino acids. CDR3 sequence: CTSSQTRLAGVRSNNEQFF. DNA of the CDR3: TGCACCAGCAGCCAAACTAGACTAGCGGGGGTTAGATCGAACAATGAGCAGTTCTTC.

The CDR3 sequence: CASSPFWDWPPEQFF. The CDR3 DNA follows: TGTGCCAGTAGTCCTTTTTGGGACTGGCCTCCCGAGCAGTTCTTC. V and J are TRBV19 and TRBJ2-1, with D possibly matching TRBD2 (6 bases). V lost 5 bases to trimming and J lost 10 bases, with 21 bases between them. Germline CDR1 LNHDA, CDR2 SQIVND (reference sequence). The CDR3 length is 15 residues.

The chain couples TRBV12-3 or TRBV12-4 to TRBJ1-3; D is undetermined. The V end was cut by 1 base, the J end by 11 bases, with 12 bases between. The CDR3 is 13 residues long. Written as DNA, the CDR3 is TGTGCCAGCAGTTTAGGAGCTAGTCGGGCCATATATTTT. It specifies CASSLGASRAIYF.

In this sample, this clone turned up once. This chain links TRBV6-5 with TRBJ2-1; 7 bases agree with TRBD2. The CDR3 is 14 amino acids. V gave up 10 bases and J gave up 1 base; unmatched junction bases: 7. CDR1 is MNHEY and CDR2 is SVGAGI in the germline V gene. The CDR3: CATQGGSSYNEQFF. The CDR3 coding sequence is TGTGCCACCCAAGGCGGGAGTTCCTACAATGAGCAGTTCTTC.

The J gene is TRBJ1-3, the V gene TRBV27, with 7 bases lining up with TRBD1. The CDR3 is 15 residues long. With V trimmed by 5 bases and J by 4 bases, 8 bases remained unmatched. Germline CDR1 and CDR2: MNHEY and SMNVEV (reference sequence). The CDR3 DNA sequence: TGTGCCAGCAGTCCGACAGGGTCTACAGGAAACACCATATATTTT. Amino acid sequence: CASSPTGSTGNTIYF.

The chain recombines TRBV21-1 with TRBJ1-5; the D call in the table, TRBD1, was not verified against the DNA. TRBV21-1 is marked as a pseudogene. This CDR3 comprises 16 residues. CDR3 coding DNA: TGTGCCAGCAGCAAAATTGGACAGAAATCGCGTCAGCCCCAGCATTTT. Translation gives CASSKIGQKSRQPQHF.

The V and J genes are TRBV9 and TRBJ2-1; 7 bases agree with TRBD1. CDR1 and CDR2 from the germline V gene are SGDLS and YYNGEE. The CDR3 runs to 16 residues. V gave up 3 bases and J gave up 5 bases; unmatched junction bases: 11. The DNA of the CDR3 is TGTGCCAGCAGCGGATACCGACAGGGAGCCCACAATGAGCAGTTCTTC. Its protein is CASSGYRQGAHNEQFF.

The V and J genes are TRBV4-1 and TRBJ1-1, with D unresolved. V shed 0 bases and J shed 3 bases, with 5 bases lying between them. Germline V lookup: CDR1 MGHRA, CDR2 YSYEKL. The CDR3 extends over 13 amino acids. CDR3 residues: CASSQERHTEAFF. The CDR3 DNA follows: TGCGCCAGCAGCCAAGAACGTCACACTGAAGCTTTCTTT.

The J gene is TRBJ1-2, the V gene TRBV18; TRBD1 aligns across 9 bases. CDR1 is KGHSH, CDR2 LQKENI, per germline. CDR3 size: 14 residues. V was pared by 6 bases and J by 4 bases, with 6 bases of the junction left unmatched. This CDR3 reads CASSGTGNPYGYTF. The CDR3 DNA reads TGTGCCAGCTCCGGGACAGGGAACCCCTATGGCTACACCTTC.

The rearrangement uses TRBV7-9 and TRBJ1-6; tentative D call: TRBD1 (5 bases). V lost 1 base, J lost 4 bases, and 8 bases lay in between. Germline loops: CDR1 SEHNR, CDR2 FQNEAQ (reference sequence). The CDR3 length is 15 residues. The CDR3 bases are TGTGCCAGCAGCTTAGAGACAGTTTATAATTCACCCCTCCACTTT. It codes for CASSLETVYNSPLHF.

The chain links TRBV5-4 to TRBJ1-3, with D unclear. V lost 2 bases and J 0 bases, leaving 6 bases between the germline ends. This CDR3 has 14 residues. Germline values: CDR1 SGHNT, CDR2 YYREEE (reference sequence). The CDR3 here is CASSFGYSGNTIYF. The CDR3 DNA follows: TGTGCCAGCAGCTTCGGATACTCTGGAAACACCATATATTTT.

The chain is built from TRBV30 and TRBJ1-1; no clear D. Germline CDR1 and CDR2: GTSNPN and SVGIG (reference sequence). The CDR3 runs to 12 residues. Trimming pared 3 bases from V and 3 bases from J, leaving 8 bases between. CDR3 bases: TGTGCCTGGAGCCCCGGGCACACTGAAGCTTTCTTT. Its translation is CAWSPGHTEAFF.

V usage is TRBV9 and J usage is TRBJ2-7, with 10 positions matching TRBD1. The germline gives CDR1 SGDLS, CDR2 YYNGEE. CDR3 length equals 14 residues. V shed 3 bases, J shed 3 bases, and the junction held 3 bases outside the gene matches. The CDR3 coding sequence is TGTGCCAGCAGCGCAGGACAGGGGGTCTACGAGCAGTACTTC. It translates to CASSAGQGVYEQYF.

The J gene is TRBJ1-1, the V gene TRBV28; possibly TRBD1 for D (5 bases). The germline V gene has CDR1 MDHEN and CDR2 SYDVKM. The CDR3 is made up of 14 amino acids. The V end was cut by 3 bases, the J end by 4 bases, with 12 bases between. CDR3 nucleotides: TGTGCCAGCAGTTTGTTGGGGGGAGCCACTGAAGCTTTCTTT. Its translation is CASSLLGGATEAFF. The variable domain in full, with the rest retrieved from reference TRBV28 and TRBJ1-1, is DVKVTQSSRYLVKRTGEKVFLECVQDMDHENMFWYRQDPGLGLRLIYFSYDVKMKEKGDIPEGYSVSREKKERFSLILESASTNQTSMYLCASSLLGGATEAFFGQGTRLTVV.

V usage is TRBV3-1 (or the pseudogene TRBV3-2) and J usage is TRBJ2-2; no firm D call. Germline-derived CDR1 and CDR2 are LGHDT and YNNKEL (reference sequence). V was shortened by 4 bases and J by 6 bases, with 9 bases between the two germline ends. The CDR3 spans 13 residues. In DNA form, the CDR3 reads TGTGCCAGCAGCCGTGACTTGGCCGGGGAGCTGTTTTTT. Translated: CASSRDLAGELFF.

The J gene is TRBJ2-7, the V gene TRBV5-4, with TRBD2 matching 9 bases. Per germline, CDR1 SGHNT and CDR2 YYREEE (reference sequence). V trimming: 4 bases; J trimming: 3 bases; junction bases outside the gene matches: 8. This CDR3 is 15 amino acids long. DNA of the CDR3: TGTGCCAGCAGCCACCGGGGACTAGCTTACTACGAGCAGTACTTC. Encoded protein: CASSHRGLAYYEQYF.

This chain joins TRBV7-9 and TRBJ1-2; maybe TRBD1 (5 bases). The CDR3 contains 12 residues. Germline lookup yields CDR1 SEHNR and CDR2 FQNEAQ (reference sequence). The V and J ends lost 7 bases and 8 bases respectively, with 14 bases between them. The chain's CDR3 is CASTLGTHGYTF. Here the CDR3 DNA reads TGTGCCAGCACCCTAGGGACCCACGGCTACACCTTC.

V gene TRBV6-5 combines with J gene TRBJ2-6; D unclear. V shed 0 bases and J shed 3 bases, with 3 bases lying between them. The germline gives CDR1 MNHEY, CDR2 SVGAGI. This CDR3 is 14 amino acids long. CDR3 DNA sequence: TGTGCCAGCAGTTACTCGGGTGGGGCCAACGTCCTGACTTTC. Protein sequence: CASSYSGGANVLTF.

This clone was seen once. V gene TRBV4-3 combines with J gene TRBJ2-5; maybe TRBD2 (6 bases). Germline CDR1 reads LGHNA; CDR2 reads YSLEER. The CDR3 consists of 13 residues. V was trimmed by 4 bases and J by 4 bases, leaving 10 bases between them. CDR3 sequence (DNA): TGCGCCAGCAGCCCGGAGGGGCGAGAGACCCAGTACTTC. Residues: CASSPEGRETQYF.

The chain links TRBV7-2 to TRBJ1-1, with 7 bases matching TRBD1. Trimming cost V 5 bases and J 0 bases; bases outside gene matches: 6. Per germline, CDR1 SGHTA and CDR2 FQGNSA. CDR3 length: 15 residues. CDR3 coding DNA: TGTGCCAGCAGCCCGGCAGGGGGAATGAACACTGAAGCTTTCTTT. It specifies CASSPAGGMNTEAFF.

This sequence joins TRBV27 and TRBJ1-3, with a tentative D call TRBD1 (5 bases). CDR3 length equals 16 residues. Germline V gene data show CDR1 as MNHEY and CDR2 as SMNVEV (reference sequence). Trimming removed 2 bases from V and 0 bases from J, with 11 bases in between. CDR3: CASSLVSGGSGNTIYF. The DNA for the CDR3 is TGTGCCAGCAGTTTAGTATCCGGGGGCTCTGGAAACACCATATATTTT.